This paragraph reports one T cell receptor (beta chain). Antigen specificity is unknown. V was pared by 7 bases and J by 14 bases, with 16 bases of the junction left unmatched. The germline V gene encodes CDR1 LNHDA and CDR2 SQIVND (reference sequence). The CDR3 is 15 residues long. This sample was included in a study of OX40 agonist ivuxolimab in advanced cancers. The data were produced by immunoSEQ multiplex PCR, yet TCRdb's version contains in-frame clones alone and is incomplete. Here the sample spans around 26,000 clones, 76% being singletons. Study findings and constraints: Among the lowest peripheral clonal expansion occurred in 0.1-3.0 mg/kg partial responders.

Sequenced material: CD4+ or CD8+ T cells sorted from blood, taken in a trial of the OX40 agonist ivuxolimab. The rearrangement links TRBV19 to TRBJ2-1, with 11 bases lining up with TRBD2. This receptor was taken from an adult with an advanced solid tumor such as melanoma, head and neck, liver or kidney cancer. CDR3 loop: CASTQGLAGSSLKFF. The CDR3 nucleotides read TGTGCCAGTACTCAAGGACTAGCGGGCTCTTCACTGAAGTTCTTC.